Shown below are 23 T cell receptor beta chains from a single sample sequenced in a study of shared clonotypes between healthy human individuals (dated by TCRdb to between 2020 and 2021). Receptors were amplified or captured by the immunoSEQ multiplex PCR assay. TCRdb holds this immuneACCESS table with in-frame rearrangements only. Some clones are missing; in checked studies, unresolved V genes explain under half, and the rest has no known cause. The sample yields a few million clones; approximately 90% were counted once. The biggest ten clones account for over 0.12% of the sample. Sample: naive CD4+ T cells sorted from blood. The cell subset or site tag for this specimen amounts to: CD45RA+ positively selected. The receptor set was obtained from a young man in good health.

The V gene is TRBV7-2, the J gene TRBJ2-3; TRBD2 is a possible D gene (5 bases). V was shortened by 6 bases and J by 2 bases, with 27 bases between the two germline ends. CDR3 size: 19 residues. Looked up from germline, CDR1 is SGHTA and CDR2 is FQGNSA. The DNA for the CDR3 is TGTGCCAGCAGTCGACATAGACCGTCTGGCCGGGGTTACACAGATACGCAGTATTTT. It yields the protein CASSRHRPSGRGYTDTQYF.

This chain uses TRBV5-4 with TRBJ2-7; possible D gene TRBD2, 7 bases. CDR3 length: 16 amino acids. V lost 1 base to trimming and J lost 5 bases, with 19 bases between them. CDR1 SGHNT and CDR2 YYREEE come from the germline V gene (reference sequence). The chain's CDR3 is CASSLKKGRGGDEQYF. CDR3 in DNA: TGTGCCAGCAGCTTGAAGAAAGGCAGGGGAGGGGACGAGCAGTACTTC.

Turning to this clone: Distinct nucleotide sequences in the sample also encode this CDR3. V gene TRBV28 combines with J gene TRBJ1-5; D gene unclear. V lost 3 bases and J lost 3, with 6 bases in between. CDR1 is MDHEN, CDR2 SYDVKM, per germline. The CDR3 has 13 amino acids. The CDR3 spells CASSFDTNQPQHF. CDR3 DNA sequence: TGTGCCAGCAGTTTCGACACCAATCAGCCCCAGCATTTT.

J is TRBJ1-1 and V is TRBV9, with D perhaps matching TRBD1 (5 bases). This CDR3 is built from 15 residues. Trimming pared 5 bases from V and 5 bases from J, leaving 19 bases between. Per germline, CDR1 SGDLS and CDR2 YYNGEE. As DNA, the CDR3 is TGTGCCAGCAGTCGAACCTCGGTGGGGGGGACTGAAGCTTTCTTT. It specifies CASSRTSVGGTEAFF.

In the case of this clone: The identical CDR3 is also encoded by other nucleotide sequences in the sample. V and J are TRBV5-1 and TRBJ2-7; D is possibly TRBD1 (7 bases). The germline V gene encodes CDR1 SGHRS and CDR2 YFSETQ. This CDR3 region has 14 residues. The germline V and J ends were trimmed by 1 base and 5 bases, with 13 bases remaining between them. The CDR3 loop reads CASSLQGGPDEQYF. DNA of the CDR3: TGCGCCAGCAGCTTGCAGGGGGGACCCGACGAGCAGTACTTC. Full variable domain (remainder filled in from reference TRBV5-1 and TRBJ2-7): KAGVTQTPRYLIKTRGQQVTLSCSPISGHRSVSWYQQTPGQGLQFLFEYFSETQRNKGNFPGRFSGRQFSNSRSEMNVSTLELGDSALYLCASSLQGGPDEQYFGPGTRLTVT.

The chain employs TRBV7-9 and TRBJ2-2; tentative D call: TRBD2 (6 bases). The germline V gene encodes CDR1 SEHNR and CDR2 FQNEAQ (reference sequence). The CDR3 runs to 16 residues. Trimming cost V 4 bases and J 2 bases, with 14 bases left between them. CDR3 DNA: TGTGCCAGCAGCTCTCTAGCGCTTGTTAACACCGGGGAGCTGTTTTTT. Amino acids: CASSSLALVNTGELFF.

J is TRBJ2-6 and V is TRBV19, with 7 bases identical to TRBD2. Germline trimming cut 8 bases from V and 2 bases from J; bases unmatched to any gene: 6. Germline values: CDR1 LNHDA, CDR2 SQIVND (reference sequence). The CDR3 contains 15 residues. The CDR3 here is CASSWGGAGANVLTF. In DNA form, the CDR3 reads TGTGCCAGTTCCTGGGGGGGAGCTGGGGCCAACGTCCTGACTTTC. Full variable domain (rest looked up from reference TRBV19 and TRBJ2-6): DGGITQSPKYLFRKEGQNVTLSCEQNLNHDAMYWYRQDPGQGLRLIYYSQIVNDFQKGDIAEGYSVSREKKESFPLTVTSAQKNPTAFYLCASSWGGAGANVLTFGAGSRLTVL.

The V call is TRBV10-3, the J call TRBJ2-7; a weak D match, TRBD1 (6 bases). This CDR3 comprises 14 residues. V lost 3 bases and J 4 bases, leaving 13 bases between the germline ends. Germline V CDR1 and CDR2: ENHRY, SYGVKD. CDR3 sequence: CAISENLGAYEQYF. CDR3 sequence (DNA): TGTGCCATCAGTGAAAACCTGGGGGCTTACGAGCAGTACTTC.

Notes on this clone: This sample includes further DNA sequences coding for the same CDR3. This sequence joins TRBV5-1 and TRBJ2-1; no definite D call. V was clipped by 0 bases and J by 4 bases, with 5 bases between them. The CDR3 runs to 13 residues. CDR1 SGHRS and CDR2 YFSETQ come from the germline V gene. The CDR3 sequence: CASSLGDYNEQFF. CDR3 DNA: TGCGCCAGCAGCTTGGGAGATTACAATGAGCAGTTCTTC.

As to this clone: Other DNA sequences from this sample encode an identical CDR3 as well. The gene calls are TRBV9 and TRBJ2-1, with TRBD2 as a possible D gene (5 bases). Germline CDR1 reads SGDLS; CDR2 reads YYNGEE. V dropped 2 bases and J dropped 0 bases, with 9 bases sitting between them. The CDR3 contains 15 residues. The CDR3 DNA sequence: TGTGCCAGCAGCGTGACCGGGGACTCCTACAATGAGCAGTTCTTC. This encodes CASSVTGDSYNEQFF.

This clone was picked up one time. Other nucleotide sequences in the sample specify the same CDR3. The V and J genes are TRBV9 and TRBJ1-1; D remains unclear. The CDR3 has 14 residues. Germline assignment: CDR1 SGDLS and CDR2 YYNGEE. V lost 0 bases and J lost 2, with 8 bases in between. The CDR3 region has the DNA TGTGCCAGCAGCGTAGGGGCCTTAAACACTGAAGCTTTCTTT. This codes for CASSVGALNTEAFF.

Concerning this clone itself: Different DNA sequences within this sample yield the same CDR3. The chain combines TRBV2 with TRBJ1-1; the D is unclear. V was clipped by 5 bases and J by 2 bases, with 9 bases between them. Germline V CDR1 and CDR2: SNHLY, FYNNEI. The length of the CDR3 is 13 residues. CDR3 DNA sequence: TGTGCCAGCAGTAAAGACGGAAACACTGAAGCTTTCTTT. Its translation: CASSKDGNTEAFF.

The rearrangement links TRBV5-6 to TRBJ2-3, with 10 bases aligning to TRBD2. Looked up from germline, CDR1 is SGHDT and CDR2 is YYEEEE. The CDR3 contains 16 residues. V dropped 1 base and J dropped 5; count of bases not matched to a gene: 7. CDR3 sequence (DNA): TGTGCCAGCAGCTTGCGGACTAGCGGTTGGGGAGATACGCAGTATTTT. It is translated as CASSLRTSGWGDTQYF.

The table lists this clone with a count of one. This chain uses TRBV6-5 with TRBJ1-1, with D possibly TRBD1 on 6 matching bases. Germline-derived CDR1 and CDR2 are MNHEY and SVGAGI. The CDR3 runs 16 residues. V dropped 0 bases and J dropped 8 bases, with 19 bases sitting between them. CDR3 loop: CASSYSVAGAMREAFF. The CDR3 DNA follows: TGTGCCAGCAGTTACTCGGTGGCAGGGGCAATGCGGGAAGCTTTCTTT.

The chain carries TRBV27 and TRBJ1-2; tentative D call: TRBD1 (5 bases). The CDR3 is 15 residues long. Germline CDR1 is MNHEY and CDR2 is SMNVEV (reference sequence). The V end was cut by 8 bases, the J end by 1 base, with 17 bases between. CDR3 nucleotides: TGTGCCAGCGCCCCGCTCAGGGACCATAACTATGGCTACACCTTC. Translation gives CASAPLRDHNYGYTF.

V gene TRBV27 combines with J gene TRBJ1-6; no firm D call. CDR1 is MNHEY, CDR2 SMNVEV, per germline (reference sequence). V was clipped by 10 bases and J by 0 bases, with 10 bases between them. This CDR3 has 14 residues. The CDR3: CATKDGSYNSPLHF. The CDR3 DNA sequence: TGTGCCACCAAAGACGGCTCCTATAATTCACCCCTCCACTTT.

The V call is TRBV27, the J call TRBJ2-5, with 7 bases matching TRBD1. The CDR3 totals 13 residues. Per germline, CDR1 MNHEY and CDR2 SMNVEV (reference sequence). Trimming cost V 6 bases and J 5 bases; bases outside gene matches: 6. The chain's CDR3 is CASRQTGNETQYF. CDR3 bases: TGTGCCAGCAGACAGACAGGGAACGAGACCCAGTACTTC.

The chain is built from TRBV5-1 and TRBJ2-1, with 7 bases lining up with TRBD1. This CDR3 has 15 residues. J lost 4 bases, V lost 0 bases, and 4 bases had no gene match. CDR1 and CDR2 (germline): SGHRS, YFSETQ. In DNA, the CDR3 is TGCGCCAGCAGCTTGGCCGGACAGGTTTACAATGAGCAGTTCTTC. Protein sequence: CASSLAGQVYNEQFF.

This clone showed up just once. The genes are TRBV11-2 and TRBJ1-2, with a weak D call TRBD1 (6 bases). The CDR3 is made up of 14 amino acids. The germline gives CDR1 SGHAT, CDR2 FQNNGV. V was clipped by 1 base and J by 4 bases, with 10 bases between them. This chain's CDR3 is CASSLAAGAYGYTF. CDR3 nucleotides: TGTGCCAGCAGCTTAGCAGCAGGGGCCTATGGCTACACCTTC.

This sequence joins TRBV11-2 and TRBJ2-2; D may correspond to TRBD1 or TRBD2 (6 bases each). The CDR3 sequence is 16 residues long. Germline assignment: CDR1 SGHAT and CDR2 FQNNGV. Trimming removed 5 bases from V and 1 base from J, with 14 bases in between. This chain's CDR3 is CASSRGPLRNTGELFF. The CDR3 nucleotides read TGTGCCAGCAGCCGGGGGCCCCTGAGGAACACCGGGGAGCTGTTTTTT. Supplemented by reference TRBV11-2 and TRBJ2-2, the full variable domain reads EAGVAQSPRYKIIEKRQSVAFWCNPISGHATLYWYQQILGQGPKLLIQFQNNGVVDDSQLPKDRFSAERLKGVDSTLKIQPAKLEDSAVYLCASSRGPLRNTGELFFGEGSRLTVL.

The chain employs TRBV27 and TRBJ1-1; no firm D call. This CDR3 contains 14 residues. Germline assignment: CDR1 MNHEY and CDR2 SMNVEV (reference sequence). V lost 7 bases and J lost 0, with 12 bases in between. This CDR3 reads CASTPTNMNTEAFF. The CDR3 coding sequence is TGTGCCAGCACCCCGACAAATATGAACACTGAAGCTTTCTTT.

V is TRBV19 and J is TRBJ2-2; maybe TRBD2 (5 bases). Trimming stripped 2 bases from V and 3 bases from J, with 10 bases between. Germline V gene data show CDR1 as LNHDA and CDR2 as SQIVND (reference sequence). The CDR3 spans 15 residues. CDR3 coding DNA: TGTGCCAGTAGTATACCCGGGGTGGACACCGGGGAGCTGTTTTTT. Protein: CASSIPGVDTGELFF.

The chain has TRBV7-2 and TRBJ2-7; 8 positions match TRBD2. There are 14 residues in the CDR3. The germline gives CDR1 SGHTA, CDR2 FQGNSA. Trimming at V came to 11 bases and at J to 7 bases, leaving 16 bases not matched to a gene. This chain's CDR3 is CASRRSGGPREQYF. In DNA, the CDR3 is TGTGCCTCCCGCAGGAGCGGGGGACCGAGAGAGCAGTACTTC. Supplemented by reference TRBV7-2 and TRBJ2-7, the full variable domain reads GAGVSQSPSNKVTEKGKDVELRCDPISGHTALYWYRQSLGQGLEFLIYFQGNSAPDKSGLPSDRFSAERTGGSVSTLTIQRTQQEDSAVYLCASRRSGGPREQYFGPGTRLTVT.